The source of this T cell receptor beta chain is a study of blood T cell repertoires in COVID-19. The CDR3 consists of 15 residues. Germline trimming cut 0 bases from V and 6 bases from J; bases unmatched to any gene: 3. Germline lookup yields CDR1 GTSNPN and CDR2 SVGIG (reference sequence). Assay used: immunoSEQ multiplex PCR; TCRdb lists only in-frame clones, some missing. The table lists approximately 330,000 clones, nearly 90% of them singletons. This clonotype was obtained from a woman in her thirties or forties with COVID-19, enrolled during active disease. The chain couples TRBV30 to TRBJ1-5; TRBD1 matches at 12 bases. Sequencing was performed on peripheral blood. The CDR3 region has the DNA TGTGCCTGGAGTGTTGGGACAGGGGGCGGTCAGCCCCAGCATTTT. This translates into CAWSVGTGGGQPQHF.